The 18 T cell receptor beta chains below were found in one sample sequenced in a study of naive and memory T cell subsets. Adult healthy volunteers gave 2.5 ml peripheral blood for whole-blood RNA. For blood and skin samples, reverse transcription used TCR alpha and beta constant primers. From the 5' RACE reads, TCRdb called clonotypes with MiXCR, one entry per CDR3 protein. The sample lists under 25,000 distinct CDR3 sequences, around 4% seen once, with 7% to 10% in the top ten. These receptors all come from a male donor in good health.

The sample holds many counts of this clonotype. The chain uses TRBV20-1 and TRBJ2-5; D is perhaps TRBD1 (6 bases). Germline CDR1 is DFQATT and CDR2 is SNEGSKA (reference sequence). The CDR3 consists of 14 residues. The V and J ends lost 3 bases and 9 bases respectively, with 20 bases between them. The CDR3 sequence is CSAREQSLKGAQYF. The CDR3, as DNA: TGCAGTGCTAGGGAACAGAGCCTCAAGGGGGCCCAGTACTTC.

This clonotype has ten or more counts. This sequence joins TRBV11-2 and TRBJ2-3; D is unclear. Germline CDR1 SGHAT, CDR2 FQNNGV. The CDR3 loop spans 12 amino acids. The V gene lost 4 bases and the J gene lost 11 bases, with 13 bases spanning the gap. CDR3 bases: TGTGCCAGCAGCTCGAACTCCGTTTGGCAGTATTTT. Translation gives CASSSNSVWQYF.

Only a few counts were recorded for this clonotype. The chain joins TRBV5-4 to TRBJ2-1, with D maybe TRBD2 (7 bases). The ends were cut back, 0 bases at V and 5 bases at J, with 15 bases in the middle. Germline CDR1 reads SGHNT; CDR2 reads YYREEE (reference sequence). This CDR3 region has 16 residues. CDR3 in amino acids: CASSLGGRGVDNEQFF. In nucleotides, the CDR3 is TGTGCCAGCAGCTTGGGAGGGAGGGGGGTCGACAATGAGCAGTTCTTC.

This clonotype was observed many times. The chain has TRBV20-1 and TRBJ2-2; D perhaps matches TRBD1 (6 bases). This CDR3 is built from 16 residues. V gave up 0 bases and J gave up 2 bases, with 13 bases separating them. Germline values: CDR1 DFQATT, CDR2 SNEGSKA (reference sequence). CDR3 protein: CSARDPGQHNTGELFF. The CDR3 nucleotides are TGCAGTGCTAGAGACCCCGGACAGCACAACACCGGGGAGCTGTTTTTT.

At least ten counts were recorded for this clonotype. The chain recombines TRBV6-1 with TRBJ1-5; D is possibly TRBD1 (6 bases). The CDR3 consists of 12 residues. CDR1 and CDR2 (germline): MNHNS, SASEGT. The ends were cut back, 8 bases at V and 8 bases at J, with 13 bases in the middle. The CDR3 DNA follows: TGTGCCAGCTCCGAAGGGGGGGAGCCCCAGCATTTT. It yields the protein CASSEGGEPQHF.

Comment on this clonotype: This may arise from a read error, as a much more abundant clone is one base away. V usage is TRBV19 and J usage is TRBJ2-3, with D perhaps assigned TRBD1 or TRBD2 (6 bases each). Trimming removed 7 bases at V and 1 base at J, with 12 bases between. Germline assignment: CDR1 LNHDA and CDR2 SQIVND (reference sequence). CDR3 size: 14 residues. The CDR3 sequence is CASTDGGCTDTQYF. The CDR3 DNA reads TGTGCCAGTACCGACGGGGGCTGCACAGATACGCAGTATTTT.

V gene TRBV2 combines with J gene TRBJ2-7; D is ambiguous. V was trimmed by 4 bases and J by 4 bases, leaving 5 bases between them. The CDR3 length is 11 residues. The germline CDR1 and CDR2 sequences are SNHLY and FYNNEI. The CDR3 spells CASSVGYEQYF. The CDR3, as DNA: TGTGCCAGCAGTGTAGGTTACGAGCAGTACTTC.

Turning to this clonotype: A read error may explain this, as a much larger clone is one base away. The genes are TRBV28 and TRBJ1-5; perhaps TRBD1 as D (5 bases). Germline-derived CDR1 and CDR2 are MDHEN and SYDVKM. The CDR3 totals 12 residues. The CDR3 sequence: CASSLGDQPQNF. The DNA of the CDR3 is TGTGCCAGCAGTTTGGGGGATCAGCCCCAGAATTTT.

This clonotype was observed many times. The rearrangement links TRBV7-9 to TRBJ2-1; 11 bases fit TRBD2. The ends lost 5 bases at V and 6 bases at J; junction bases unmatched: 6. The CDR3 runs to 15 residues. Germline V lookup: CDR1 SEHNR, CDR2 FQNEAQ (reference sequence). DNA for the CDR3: TGTGCCAGCAGCCAGACTAGCGGGGACCTCAATGAGCAGTTCTTC. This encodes CASSQTSGDLNEQFF.

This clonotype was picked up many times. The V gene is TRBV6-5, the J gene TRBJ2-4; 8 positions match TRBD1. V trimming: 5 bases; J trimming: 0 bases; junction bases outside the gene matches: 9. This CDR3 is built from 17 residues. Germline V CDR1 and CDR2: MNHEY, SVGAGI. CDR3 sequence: CASSLGQGFLAKNIQYF. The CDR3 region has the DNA TGTGCCAGCAGTCTCGGACAGGGATTCCTAGCCAAAAACATTCAGTACTTC.

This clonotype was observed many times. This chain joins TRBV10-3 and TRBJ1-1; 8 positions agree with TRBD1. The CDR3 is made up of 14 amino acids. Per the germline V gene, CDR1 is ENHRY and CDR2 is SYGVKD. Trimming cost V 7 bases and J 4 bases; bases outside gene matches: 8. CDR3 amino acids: CAINDDRGGTEAFF. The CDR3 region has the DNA TGTGCCATCAATGACGACAGGGGTGGCACTGAAGCTTTCTTT.

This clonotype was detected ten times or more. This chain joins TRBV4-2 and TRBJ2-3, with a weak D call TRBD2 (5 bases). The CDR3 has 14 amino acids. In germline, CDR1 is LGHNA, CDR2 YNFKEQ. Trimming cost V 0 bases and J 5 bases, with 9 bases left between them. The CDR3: CASSQDEGRDTQYF. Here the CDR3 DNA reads TGTGCCAGCAGCCAAGATGAGGGCCGAGATACGCAGTATTTT.

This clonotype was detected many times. For the CDR3, the DNA is TGTGCCAGCCTTGGAGGTGAAGAGACCCAGTACTTC. Encoded protein: CASLGGEETQYF. The rearrangement joins TRBV12-3 or TRBV12-4 to TRBJ2-5; tentative D call: TRBD2 (5 bases). V gave up 8 bases and J gave up 3 bases, with 10 bases separating them. This CDR3 region has 12 residues.

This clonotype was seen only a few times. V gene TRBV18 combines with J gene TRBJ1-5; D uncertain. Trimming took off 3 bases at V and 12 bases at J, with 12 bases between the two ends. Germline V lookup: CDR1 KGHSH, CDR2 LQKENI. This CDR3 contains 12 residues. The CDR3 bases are TGTGCCAGCTCACCCGGGCAGGAGGTCCAGCATTTT. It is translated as CASSPGQEVQHF.

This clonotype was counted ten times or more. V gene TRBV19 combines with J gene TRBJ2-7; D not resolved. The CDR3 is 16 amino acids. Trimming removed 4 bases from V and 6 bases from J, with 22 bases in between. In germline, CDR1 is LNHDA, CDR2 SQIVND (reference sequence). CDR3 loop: CASSKAARQLYGEQYF. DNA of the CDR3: TGTGCCAGTAGTAAAGCCGCCCGCCAGTTGTACGGCGAGCAGTACTTC.

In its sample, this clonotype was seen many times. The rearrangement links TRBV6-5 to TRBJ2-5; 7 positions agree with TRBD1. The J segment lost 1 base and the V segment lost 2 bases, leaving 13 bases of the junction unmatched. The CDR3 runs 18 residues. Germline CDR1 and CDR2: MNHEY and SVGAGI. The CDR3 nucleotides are TGTGCCAGCAGTTACGCGCCGACAGGGCCCTCGATCCAAGAGACCCAGTACTTC. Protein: CASSYAPTGPSIQETQYF.

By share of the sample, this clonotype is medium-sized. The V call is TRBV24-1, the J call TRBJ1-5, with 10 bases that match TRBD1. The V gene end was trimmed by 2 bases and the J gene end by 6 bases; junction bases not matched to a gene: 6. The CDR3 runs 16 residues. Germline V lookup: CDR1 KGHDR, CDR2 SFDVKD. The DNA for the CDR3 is TGTGCCACCAGTGATTCTGGGACAGGGGTTGGTCAGCCCCAGCATTTT. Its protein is CATSDSGTGVGQPQHF.

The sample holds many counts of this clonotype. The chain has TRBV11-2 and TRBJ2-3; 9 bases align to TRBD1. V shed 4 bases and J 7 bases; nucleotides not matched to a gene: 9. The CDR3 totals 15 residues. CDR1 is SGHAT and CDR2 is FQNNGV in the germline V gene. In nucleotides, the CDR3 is TGTGCCAGCAGCTCAGACGACAGGGGGGTGAATACGCAGTATTTT. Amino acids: CASSSDDRGVNTQYF.